This TCR beta chain was captured by sequencing in a study of T cells in women clearing cervical HPV infection. Background on the study: Case blood drawn at lesion detection; control blood after infection cleared.

V was clipped by 5 bases and J by 5 bases; unmatched bases: 7. The CDR3 has 16 residues. Germline assignment: CDR1 SGHTA and CDR2 FQGTGA. About this clone itself: Its matching antigen is unknown. The read stops 3 residues short of the end of the CDR3; the missing end is completed from the germline J gene.

immunoSEQ multiplex PCR used an average of approximately 1,300 ng genomic DNA. Here immunoSEQ multiplex PCR was the method, and the copy in TCRdb shows in-frame clones only, minus some. The table gives about 37,000 clones; the top ten clones make up approximately 1.5% of it. Study-wide results and caveats: Effector/memory and HPV-specific T cells were not isolated, and association timing is unknown. Controls had more TRBV6-7 (about 0.15%) than cases (roughly 0.11%).

The material sequenced was blood buffy coat. The clonotype comes from a woman between 18 and 69 years old with a cervical HPV16 infection that either progressed to CIN3+ or cleared (not recorded which). The V and J genes are TRBV7-3 and TRBJ2-5; 14 nucleotides align to TRBD2. The part of the CDR3 DNA that was read is TGTGCCAGCAGCAACGGACTAGCGGGGGGATCTGAGACC. This gives the protein CASSNGLAGGSET. The entire CDR3 is CASSNGLAGGSETQYF.